Below, 5 T cell receptor beta chains from the same sample are listed, as sequenced in a study of persistence of HIV-infected CD4 T cells. The stimulus was lysate of CMV-infected fibroblasts, approximately 9.7 ug/mL. Sorted nonresponding memory CD4+ T cells were CD40L-negative, CD69-negative, CD45RO-high. These receptors are not linked to any known antigen. This was the immunoSEQ version 4 assay in survey mode. The data were produced by immunoSEQ multiplex PCR, yet TCRdb's version contains in-frame clones alone and is incomplete. The table has fewer than 40,000 clones, approximately 80% seen once. The input for sequencing was CD4+ T cells sorted from PBMCs after roughly 18-hour stimulation, taken from a patient who received antiretroviral therapy. These TCRs come from an adult man with HIV who was CMV-seropositive.

The chain recombines TRBV6-5 with TRBJ1-1; no clear D gene. The germline CDR1 and CDR2 sequences are MNHEY and SVGAGI. CDR3 size: 15 residues. The V end lost 6 bases, the J end lost 1 base, and 15 bases lay between the germline ends. CDR3 sequence: CASSFSREANTEAFF. Written as DNA, the CDR3 is TGTGCCAGCAGCTTTTCCCGGGAGGCGAACACTGAAGCTTTCTTT.

Here the CDR3 DNA reads TGTGCCAGCAGCCCCGGACAGGGATGGGCCAAAAACATTCAGTACTTC. It is translated as CASSPGQGWAKNIQYF. The chain joins TRBV5-4 to TRBJ2-4, with 8 bases lining up with TRBD1. V lost 4 bases to trimming and J lost 1 base; unmatched junction nucleotides: 7. The V gene's germline CDR1 is SGHNT and CDR2 YYREEE (reference sequence). This CDR3 spans 16 amino acids.

The rearrangement links TRBV28 to TRBJ1-5; D remains unclear. V was shortened by 5 bases and J by 3 bases, with 23 bases between the two germline ends. This CDR3 spans 18 amino acids. Germline CDR1 is MDHEN and CDR2 is SYDVKM. CDR3 sequence reads: CASSPLTTPGRFNQPQHF. The CDR3 DNA follows: TGTGCCAGCAGTCCACTCACCACTCCCGGTCGCTTCAATCAGCCCCAGCATTTT.

This clone was counted between two and nine times. This rearrangement joins TRBV19 to TRBJ2-7; 8 nucleotides agree with TRBD2. V was clipped by 10 bases and J by 4 bases; unmatched bases: 12. CDR1 is LNHDA and CDR2 is SQIVND in the germline V gene (reference sequence). CDR3 length: 14 residues. The CDR3 DNA follows: TGTGCCACCGGGGGGGCAGGGCTACTTTACGAGCAGTACTTC. It encodes CATGGAGLLYEQYF.

The V and J genes are TRBV6-2 or TRBV6-3 and TRBJ1-3; D may be TRBD1 (6 bases). Germline V gene lookup returns CDR1 MNHEY and CDR2 SVGEGT. Trimming shortened V by 4 bases and J by 0 bases, and 10 bases separated the two germline ends. CDR3 size: 15 residues. CDR3 protein: CASSSGTISGNTIYF. The CDR3 DNA is TGTGCCAGCAGTTCCGGGACAATCTCTGGAAACACCATATATTTT.